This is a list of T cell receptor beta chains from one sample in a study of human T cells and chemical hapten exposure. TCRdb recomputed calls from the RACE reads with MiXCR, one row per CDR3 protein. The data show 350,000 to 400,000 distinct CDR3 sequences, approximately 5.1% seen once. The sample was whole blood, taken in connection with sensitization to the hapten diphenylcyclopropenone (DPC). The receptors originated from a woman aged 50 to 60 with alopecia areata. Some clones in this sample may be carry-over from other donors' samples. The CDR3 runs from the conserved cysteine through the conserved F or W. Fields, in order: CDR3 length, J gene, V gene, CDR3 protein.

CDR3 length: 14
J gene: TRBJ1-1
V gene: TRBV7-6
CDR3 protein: CASSLADGGYEAFF

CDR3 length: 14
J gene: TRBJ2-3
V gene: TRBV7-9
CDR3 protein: CASRGGAGKDTQYF

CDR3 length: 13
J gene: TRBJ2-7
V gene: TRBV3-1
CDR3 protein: CASSRSLEYEQYF

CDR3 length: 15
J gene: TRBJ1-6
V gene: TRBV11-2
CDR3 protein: CASSSQGGTNSPLHF

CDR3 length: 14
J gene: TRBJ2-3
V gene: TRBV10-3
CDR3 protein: CAIRGTSGTDTQYF

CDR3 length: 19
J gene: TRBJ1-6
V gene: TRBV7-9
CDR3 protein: CASRPGPKEFSSYNSPLHF

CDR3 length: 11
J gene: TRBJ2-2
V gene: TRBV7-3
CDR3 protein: CATGDTGELFF

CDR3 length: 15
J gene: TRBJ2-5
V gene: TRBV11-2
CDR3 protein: CASSSLVAGVETQYF

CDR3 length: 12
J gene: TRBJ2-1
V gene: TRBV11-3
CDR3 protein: CASSSQYNEQFF

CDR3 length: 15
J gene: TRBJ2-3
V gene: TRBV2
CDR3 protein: CASSEAGQGTDTQYF

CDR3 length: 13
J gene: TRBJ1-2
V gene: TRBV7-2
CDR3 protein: CASSMPDRDGYTF

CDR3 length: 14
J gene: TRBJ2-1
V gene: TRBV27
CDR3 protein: CASSFGGSYNEQFF

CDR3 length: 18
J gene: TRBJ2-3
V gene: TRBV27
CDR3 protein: CASSFLSAAQTSTDTQYF

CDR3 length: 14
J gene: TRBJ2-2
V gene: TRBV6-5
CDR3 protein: CASRDRQGAGELFF

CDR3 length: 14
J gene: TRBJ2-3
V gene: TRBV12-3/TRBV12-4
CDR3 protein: CASSWELRTDTQYF

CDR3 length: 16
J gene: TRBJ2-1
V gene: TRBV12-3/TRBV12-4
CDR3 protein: CASSSKSGDSYNEQFF

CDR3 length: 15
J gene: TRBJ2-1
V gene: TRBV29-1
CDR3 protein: CSVEPPGYPYNEQFF

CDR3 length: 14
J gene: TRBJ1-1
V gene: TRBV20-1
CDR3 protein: CSAQPGRWNFEAFF

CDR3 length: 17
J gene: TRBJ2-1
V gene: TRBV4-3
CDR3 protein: CASSQETGASAYNEQFF

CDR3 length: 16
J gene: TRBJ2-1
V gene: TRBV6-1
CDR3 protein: CASSEVGGYSYNEQFF

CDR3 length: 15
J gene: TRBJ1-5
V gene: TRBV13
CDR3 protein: CASSLGGSGNQPQHF

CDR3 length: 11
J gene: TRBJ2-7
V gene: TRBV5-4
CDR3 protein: CASTSGGEQYF

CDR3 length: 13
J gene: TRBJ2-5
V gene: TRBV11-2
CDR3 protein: CASSGRLAGTQYF

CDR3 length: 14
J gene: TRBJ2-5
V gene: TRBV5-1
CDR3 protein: CASSLMASQETQYF

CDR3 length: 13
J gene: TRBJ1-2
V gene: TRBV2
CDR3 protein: CASSSELNYGYTF

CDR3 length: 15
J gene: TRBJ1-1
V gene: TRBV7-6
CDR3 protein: CASSTKLAGDTEAFF

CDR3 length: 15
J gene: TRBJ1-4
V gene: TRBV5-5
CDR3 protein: CASSWGDSSNEKLFF

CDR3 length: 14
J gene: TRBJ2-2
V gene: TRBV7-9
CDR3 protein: CASSLTVNTGELFF

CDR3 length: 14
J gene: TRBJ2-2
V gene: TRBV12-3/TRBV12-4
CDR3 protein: CASSLLGNTGELFF

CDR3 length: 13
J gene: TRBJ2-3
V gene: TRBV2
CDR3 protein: CAVGAVRADTQYF

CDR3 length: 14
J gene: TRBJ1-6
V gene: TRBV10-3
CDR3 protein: CAISTTGESRPLHF

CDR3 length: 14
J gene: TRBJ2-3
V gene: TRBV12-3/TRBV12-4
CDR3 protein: CASSHGSNPDTQYF

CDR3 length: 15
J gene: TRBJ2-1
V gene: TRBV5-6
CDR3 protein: CASSFIGKAGNEQFF

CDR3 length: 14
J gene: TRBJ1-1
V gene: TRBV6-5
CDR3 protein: CASSYNGMNTEAFF

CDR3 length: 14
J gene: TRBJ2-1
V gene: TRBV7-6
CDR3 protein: CASSSILGSNEQFF

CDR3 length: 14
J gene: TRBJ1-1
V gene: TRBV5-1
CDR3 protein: CASSLYVGATEAFF

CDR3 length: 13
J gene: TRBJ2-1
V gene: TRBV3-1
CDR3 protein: CASSQNNINEQFF

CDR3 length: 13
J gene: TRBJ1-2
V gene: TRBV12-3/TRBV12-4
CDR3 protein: CASSLNPFYGYTF

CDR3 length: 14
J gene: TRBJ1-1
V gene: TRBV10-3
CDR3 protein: CAISESNDSSEAFF

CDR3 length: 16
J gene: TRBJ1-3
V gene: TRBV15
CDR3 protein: CATSRDPASSGNTIYF

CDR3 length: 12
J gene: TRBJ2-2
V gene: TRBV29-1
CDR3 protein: CSVVRNTGELFF

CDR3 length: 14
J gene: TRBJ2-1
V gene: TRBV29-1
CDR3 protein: CSVAGTSSYNEQFF

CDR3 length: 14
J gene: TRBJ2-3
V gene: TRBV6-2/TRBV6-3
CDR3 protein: CASSYQRETDTQYF

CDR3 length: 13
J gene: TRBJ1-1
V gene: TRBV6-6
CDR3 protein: CASSYQGGTEAFF

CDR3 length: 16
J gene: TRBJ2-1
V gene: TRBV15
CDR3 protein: CATSTGRSAPYNEQFF